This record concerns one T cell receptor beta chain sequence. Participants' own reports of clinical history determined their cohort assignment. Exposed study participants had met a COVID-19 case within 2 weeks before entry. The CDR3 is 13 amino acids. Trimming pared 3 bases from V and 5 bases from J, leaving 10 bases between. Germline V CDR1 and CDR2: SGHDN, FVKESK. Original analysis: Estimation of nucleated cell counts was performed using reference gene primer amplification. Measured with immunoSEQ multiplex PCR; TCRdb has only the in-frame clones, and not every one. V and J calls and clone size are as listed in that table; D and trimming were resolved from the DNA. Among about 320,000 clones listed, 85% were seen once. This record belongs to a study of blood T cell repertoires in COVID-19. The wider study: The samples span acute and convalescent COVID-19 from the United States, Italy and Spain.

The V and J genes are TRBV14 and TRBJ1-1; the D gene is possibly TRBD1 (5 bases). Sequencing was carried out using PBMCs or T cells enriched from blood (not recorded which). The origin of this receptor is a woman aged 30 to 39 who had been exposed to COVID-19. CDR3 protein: CASSHPGRTEAFF. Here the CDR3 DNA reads TGTGCCAGCAGCCACCCAGGGAGGACTGAAGCTTTCTTT.